The T cell receptor beta chain under discussion was sequenced for a study of blood T cell repertoires in COVID-19. Study overall: Specimens from acute and convalescent COVID-19 originated in the United States, Italy and Spain. T cells, B-cell-depleted T cells, or PBMCs provided the cDNA or gDNA that served as material.

Trimming shortened V by 5 bases and J by 3 bases, and 16 bases separated the two germline ends. The CDR3 is 16 residues long. CDR1 MDHEN and CDR2 SYDVKM come from the germline V gene. In the study's own analysis: Amplification with reference gene primers provided the estimates of nucleated cell counts. TCRdb's copy holds only in-frame clones and misses some; the assay was immunoSEQ multiplex PCR. V and J calls plus clone size are reproduced from that table; the DNA served to infer D and trimming. The repertoire holds about 210,000 clones, with about nine tenths as singletons. Sequencing used peripheral blood. This chain uses TRBV28 with TRBJ1-4; D unresolved. This clonotype was obtained from a man between 65 and 85 years old with acute or convalescent COVID-19. CDR3 bases: TGTGCCAGCAGTCTCGGAAGCGGGCGGGCTAATGAAAAACTGTTTTTT. This encodes CASSLGSGRANEKLFF.